Following are 4 T cell receptor beta chains from one sample sequenced in a study of T cell responses to AZD1222 COVID-19 vaccine. Produced via immunoSEQ multiplex PCR; TCRdb's table is partial and in-frame only. The data contain roughly 120,000 clones, around 88% of them singletons. The sequencing here drew on peripheral blood, taken 28 days after the second AZD1222 dose. These receptors came from an adult who received the AZD1222 COVID-19 vaccine.

The rearrangement links TRBV19 to TRBJ1-4; no clear D. CDR3 length: 14 residues. The V and J ends lost 5 bases and 8 bases respectively, with 15 bases between them. Germline V gives CDR1 LNHDA, CDR2 SQIVND (reference sequence). Here the CDR3 DNA reads TGTGCCAGTAGTCTCCAGAGGGAATCAGAAAAACTGTTTTTT. Amino acid sequence: CASSLQRESEKLFF. Full variable domain (remainder filled in from reference TRBV19 and TRBJ1-4): DGGITQSPKYLFRKEGQNVTLSCEQNLNHDAMYWYRQDPGQGLRLIYYSQIVNDFQKGDIAEGYSVSREKKESFPLTVTSAQKNPTAFYLCASSLQRESEKLFFGSGTQLSVL.

The chain is built from TRBV10-1 and TRBJ1-2; D gene ambiguous. Deletions cut 4 bases from V and 4 bases from J, with 10 bases between. CDR3 length equals 13 residues. From germline, CDR1 is WNHNN and CDR2 SYGVQD (reference sequence). The CDR3 DNA follows: TGCGCCAGCAGTGCCGGCCACGTCTATGGCTACACCTTC. Encoded protein: CASSAGHVYGYTF.

The J gene is TRBJ1-4, the V gene TRBV28, with unresolved D. The germline CDR1 and CDR2 sequences are MDHEN and SYDVKM. Deletions cut 5 bases from V and 3 bases from J, with 13 bases between. This CDR3 contains 15 residues. The CDR3 here is CASSRGSAANEKLFF. For the CDR3, the DNA is TGTGCCAGCAGTCGGGGATCGGCGGCTAATGAAAAACTGTTTTTT.

This clone was picked up a small number of times. The rearrangement uses TRBV5-1 and TRBJ2-7, with 7 bases lining up with TRBD1. Germline loops: CDR1 SGHRS, CDR2 YFSETQ. V lost 2 bases, J lost 6 bases, and 5 bases stayed unmatched. The CDR3 runs to 13 residues. The CDR3 loop is CASSLLTGVEQYF. In DNA, the CDR3 is TGCGCCAGCAGCTTATTAACAGGGGTCGAGCAGTACTTC. The full variable domain, with the rest looked up from reference TRBV5-1 and TRBJ2-7, is KAGVTQTPRYLIKTRGQQVTLSCSPISGHRSVSWYQQTPGQGLQFLFEYFSETQRNKGNFPGRFSGRQFSNSRSEMNVSTLELGDSALYLCASSLLTGVEQYFGPGTRLTVT.